Here is one T cell receptor (beta chain) with its context. This table comes from immunoSEQ multiplex PCR, and its TCRdb copy is limited to in-frame clones, with some not included. In the table there are about 770,000 clones, approximately 72% of which are singletons. This sample is part of a study of shared clonotypes between healthy human individuals. Germline values: CDR1 SGHRS, CDR2 YFSETQ. The CDR3 is made up of 16 amino acids. Losses at the gene ends were 0 bases for V and 1 base for J; bases not matched to a gene: 6. The chain has TRBV5-1 and TRBJ1-1; 7 bases align to TRBD1. The specimen sequenced was memory CD4+ T cells sorted from blood. Subset defined: CD45RA-negative fraction. The receptor comes from a woman aged 25 to 39 in good health. CDR3 loop: CASSLVPGGTNTEAFF. The CDR3, as DNA: TGCGCCAGCAGCTTGGTACCAGGGGGTACGAACACTGAAGCTTTCTTT.